This TCR beta chain was sequenced in a study of cytomegalovirus exposure and HLA in healthy donors. With regard to this clone: The junction differs from germline at one of its ends, possibly a read error. In the same sample, other DNA sequences code for this CDR3.

This CDR3 is 16 amino acids long. Germline values: CDR1 SGHDT, CDR2 YYEEEE. Though probably carrying unrecorded immune exposures, donors were nominally healthy at sampling. A multiplex PCR was run with 60 Vbeta primers and 13 Jbeta primers. Only in-frame clones appear in the TCRdb table, and some are missing; sequencing was by immunoSEQ multiplex PCR. Recorded for this sample: over 100,000 clones. Specimen: PBMCs. The rearrangement joins TRBV5-6 to TRBJ1-3; D is possibly TRBD1 (5 bases). The clonotype was recovered from a man in his forties in good health and CMV-seropositive. CDR3: CASSLYSRAAGNTIYF. Here the CDR3 DNA reads TGTGCCAGTAGCTTGTATAGCAGGGCGGCTGGAAACACCATATATTTT. Supplemented by reference TRBV5-6 and TRBJ1-3, the full variable domain reads DAGVTQSPTHLIKTRGQQVTLRCSPKSGHDTVSWYQQALGQGPQFIFQYYEEEERQRGNFPDRFSGHQFPNYSSELNVNALLLGDSALYLCASSLYSRAAGNTIYFGEGSWLTVV.